What follows is one T cell receptor (beta chain) and its context. Its antigen is unknown. For the second PCR, which ran for about 6 to 11 cycles, a sample-barcoded 5' primer and a J-beta primer mix were used. TCRdb recomputed calls from the 5' RACE reads with MiXCR, one row per CDR3 protein. The table shows approximately 1.5 million distinct CDR3 sequences, with 42% occurring only once. Trimming removed 1 base at V and 0 bases at J, with 10 bases between. The CDR3 is 16 residues long. Germline lookup yields CDR1 SGHTA and CDR2 FQGNSA. In terms of origin and age, donors were healthy Caucasian individuals from Russia aged 6 to 90. The sample belongs to a study of blood T cells in healthy people across ages. The study, taken as a whole, reports: There was no known CMV status for donors, so expanded clonotype changes were possibly confounded. What prevented conclusive comparison of naive and antigen-experienced cells was that PBMCs were unsorted.

The rearrangement uses TRBV7-2 and TRBJ2-1; TRBD2 is a possible D gene (6 bases). The TCR comes from a woman between 18 and 29 years old in good health. Source material: blood. The CDR3 DNA reads as TGTGCCAGCAGCTTAGATTTGACTAGCTCCTACAATGAGCAGTTCTTC. It encodes CASSLDLTSSYNEQFF.